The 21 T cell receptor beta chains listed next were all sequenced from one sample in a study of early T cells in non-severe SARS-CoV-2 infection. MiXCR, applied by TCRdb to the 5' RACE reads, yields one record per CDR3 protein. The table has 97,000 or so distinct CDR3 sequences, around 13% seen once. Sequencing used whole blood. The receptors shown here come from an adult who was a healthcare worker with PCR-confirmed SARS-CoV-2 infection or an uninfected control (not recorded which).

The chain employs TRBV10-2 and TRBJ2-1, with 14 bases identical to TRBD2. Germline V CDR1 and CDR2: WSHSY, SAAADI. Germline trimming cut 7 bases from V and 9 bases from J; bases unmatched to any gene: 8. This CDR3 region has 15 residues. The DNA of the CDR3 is TGCGCCAGCAAAATAGGGACTAGCGGGAGAAGTGAGCAGTTCTTC. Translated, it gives CASKIGTSGRSEQFF.

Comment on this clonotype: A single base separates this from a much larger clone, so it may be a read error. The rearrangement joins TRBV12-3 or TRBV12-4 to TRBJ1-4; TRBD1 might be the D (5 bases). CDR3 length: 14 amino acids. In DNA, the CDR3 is TGTGCCTGCAGCCCAGGGTCGGGTAATGAAAAACTGTTTTTT. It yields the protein CACSPGSGNEKLFF.

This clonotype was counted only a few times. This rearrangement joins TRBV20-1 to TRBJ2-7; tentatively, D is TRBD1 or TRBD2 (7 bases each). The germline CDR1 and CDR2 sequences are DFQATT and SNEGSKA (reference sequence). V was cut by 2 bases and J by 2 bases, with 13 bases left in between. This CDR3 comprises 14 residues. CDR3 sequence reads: CSARQGGNPYEQYF. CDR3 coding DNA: TGCAGTGCTAGACAGGGGGGGAATCCCTACGAGCAGTACTTC.

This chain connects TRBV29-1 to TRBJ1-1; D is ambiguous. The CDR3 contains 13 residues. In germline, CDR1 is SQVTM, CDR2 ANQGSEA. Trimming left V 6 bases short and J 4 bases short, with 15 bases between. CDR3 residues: CSVQNGVLTEAFF. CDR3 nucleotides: TGCAGCGTGCAAAACGGAGTCCTCACTGAAGCTTTCTTT.

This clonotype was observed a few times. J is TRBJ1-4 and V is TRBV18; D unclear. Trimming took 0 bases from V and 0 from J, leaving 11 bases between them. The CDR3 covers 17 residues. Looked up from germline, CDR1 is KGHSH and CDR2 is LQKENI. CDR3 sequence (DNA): TGTGCCAGCTCACCACCTCCCTGGGAGGCAACTAATGAAAAACTGTTTTTT. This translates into CASSPPPWEATNEKLFF.

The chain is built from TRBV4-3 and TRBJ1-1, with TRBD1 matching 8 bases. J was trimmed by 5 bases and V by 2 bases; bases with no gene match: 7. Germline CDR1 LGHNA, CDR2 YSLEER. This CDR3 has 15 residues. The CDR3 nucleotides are TGCGCCAGCAGCCAACAGACAGGGGTTGTGACTGAAGCTTTCTTT. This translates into CASSQQTGVVTEAFF.

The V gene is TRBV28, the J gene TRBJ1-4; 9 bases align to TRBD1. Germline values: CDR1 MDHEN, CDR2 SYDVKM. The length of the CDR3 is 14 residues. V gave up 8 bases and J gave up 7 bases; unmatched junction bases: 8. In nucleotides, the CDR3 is TGTGCCAGCCAAACAGGGGGCAACGGTGAAAAACTGTTTTTT. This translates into CASQTGGNGEKLFF.

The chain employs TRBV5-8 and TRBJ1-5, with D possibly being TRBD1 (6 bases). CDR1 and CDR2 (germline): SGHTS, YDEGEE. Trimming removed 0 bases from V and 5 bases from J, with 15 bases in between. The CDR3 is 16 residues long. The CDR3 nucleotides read TGTGCCAGCAGCTTGGGAGCGGGGACAAAATATCAGCCCCAGCATTTT. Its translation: CASSLGAGTKYQPQHF.

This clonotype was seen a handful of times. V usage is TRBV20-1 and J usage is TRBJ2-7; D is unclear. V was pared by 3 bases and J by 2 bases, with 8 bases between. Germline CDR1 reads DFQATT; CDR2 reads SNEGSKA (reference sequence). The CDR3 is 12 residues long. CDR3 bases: TGCAGTGCTAGGGACCATCCCTACGAGCAGTACTTC. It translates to CSARDHPYEQYF.

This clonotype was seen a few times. CDR3 residues: CASTPYTGELFF. Written as DNA, the CDR3 is TGTGCCAGCACCCCGTACACCGGGGAGCTGTTTTTT. The gene calls are TRBV6-2 or TRBV6-3 and TRBJ2-2; D is unresolved. CDR3 length: 12 residues. Trimming took off 7 bases at V and 3 bases at J, with 6 bases between the two ends. CDR1 and CDR2 (germline): MNHEY, SVGEGT.

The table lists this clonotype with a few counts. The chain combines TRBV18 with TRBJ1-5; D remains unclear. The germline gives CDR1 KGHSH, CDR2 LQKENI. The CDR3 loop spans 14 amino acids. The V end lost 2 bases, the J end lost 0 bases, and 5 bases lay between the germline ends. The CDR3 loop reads CASSPSASNQPQHF. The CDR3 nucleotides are TGTGCCAGCTCACCATCAGCTAGCAATCAGCCCCAGCATTTT.

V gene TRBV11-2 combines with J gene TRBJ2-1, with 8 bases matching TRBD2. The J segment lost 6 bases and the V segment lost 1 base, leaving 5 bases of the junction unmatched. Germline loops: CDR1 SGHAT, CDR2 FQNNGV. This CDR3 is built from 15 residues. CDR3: CASSLVGTSRNEQFF. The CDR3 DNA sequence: TGTGCCAGCAGCTTAGTAGGGACTAGTCGCAATGAGCAGTTCTTC.

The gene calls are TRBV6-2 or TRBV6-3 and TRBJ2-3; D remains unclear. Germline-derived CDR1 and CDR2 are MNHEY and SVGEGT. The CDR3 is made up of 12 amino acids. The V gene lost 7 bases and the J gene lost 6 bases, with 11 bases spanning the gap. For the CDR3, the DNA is TGTGCCAGCACGTCCCCTGGGGATACGCAGTATTTT. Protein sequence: CASTSPGDTQYF.

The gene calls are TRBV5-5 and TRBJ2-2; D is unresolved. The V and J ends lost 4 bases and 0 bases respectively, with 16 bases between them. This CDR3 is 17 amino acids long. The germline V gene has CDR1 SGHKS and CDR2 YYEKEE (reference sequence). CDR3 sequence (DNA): TGTGCCAGCAGCGCCGGGTCCTCTAACGCGAACACCGGGGAGCTGTTTTTT. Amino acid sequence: CASSAGSSNANTGELFF.

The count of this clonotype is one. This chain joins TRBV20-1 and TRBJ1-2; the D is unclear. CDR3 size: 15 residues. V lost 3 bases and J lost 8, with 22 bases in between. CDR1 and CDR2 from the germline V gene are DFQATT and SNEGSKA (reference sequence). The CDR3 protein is CSASSGEPSLKGYTF. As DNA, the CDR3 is TGCAGTGCTAGCAGCGGGGAACCCTCCCTGAAGGGCTACACCTTC.

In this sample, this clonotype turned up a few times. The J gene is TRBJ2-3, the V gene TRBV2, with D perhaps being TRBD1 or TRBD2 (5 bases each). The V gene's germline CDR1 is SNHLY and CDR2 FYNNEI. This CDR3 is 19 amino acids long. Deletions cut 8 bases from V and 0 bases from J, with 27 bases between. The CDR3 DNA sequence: TGTGCCAGCGATTACTACCGGGACCCCGAAGAATGGAGCACAGATACGCAGTATTTT. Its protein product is CASDYYRDPEEWSTDTQYF.

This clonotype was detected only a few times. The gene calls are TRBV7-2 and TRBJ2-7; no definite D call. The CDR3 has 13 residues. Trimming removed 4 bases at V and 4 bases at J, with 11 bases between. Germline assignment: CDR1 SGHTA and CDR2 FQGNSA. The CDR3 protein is CASSYGPQYEQYF. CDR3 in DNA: TGTGCCAGCAGCTACGGACCCCAGTACGAGCAGTACTTC.

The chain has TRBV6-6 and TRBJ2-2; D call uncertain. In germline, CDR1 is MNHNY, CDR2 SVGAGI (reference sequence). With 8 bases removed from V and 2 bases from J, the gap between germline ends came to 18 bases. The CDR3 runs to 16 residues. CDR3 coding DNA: TGTGCCAGCTTTCCCGAGTCCCGAGGTAACACCGGGGAGCTGTTTTTT. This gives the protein CASFPESRGNTGELFF.

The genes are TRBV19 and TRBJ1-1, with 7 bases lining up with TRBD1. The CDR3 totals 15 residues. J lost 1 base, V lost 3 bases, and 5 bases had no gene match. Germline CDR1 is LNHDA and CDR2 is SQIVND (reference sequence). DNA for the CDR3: TGTGCCAGTAGTATCACGGCAGGGGGGAACACTGAAGCTTTCTTT. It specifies CASSITAGGNTEAFF.

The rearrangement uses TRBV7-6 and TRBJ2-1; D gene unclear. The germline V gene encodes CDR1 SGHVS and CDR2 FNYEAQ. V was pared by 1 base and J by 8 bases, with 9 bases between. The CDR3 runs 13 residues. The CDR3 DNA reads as TGTGCCAGCAGCTTAGAGGGTATGCATGAGCAGTTCTTC. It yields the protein CASSLEGMHEQFF.

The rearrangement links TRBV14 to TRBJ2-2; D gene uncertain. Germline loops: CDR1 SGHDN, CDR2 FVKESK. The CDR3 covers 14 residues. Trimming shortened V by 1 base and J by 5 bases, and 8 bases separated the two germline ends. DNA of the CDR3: TGTGCCAGCAGCCAAGGGCAGACTACCGGGGAGCTGTTTTTT. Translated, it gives CASSQGQTTGELFF.